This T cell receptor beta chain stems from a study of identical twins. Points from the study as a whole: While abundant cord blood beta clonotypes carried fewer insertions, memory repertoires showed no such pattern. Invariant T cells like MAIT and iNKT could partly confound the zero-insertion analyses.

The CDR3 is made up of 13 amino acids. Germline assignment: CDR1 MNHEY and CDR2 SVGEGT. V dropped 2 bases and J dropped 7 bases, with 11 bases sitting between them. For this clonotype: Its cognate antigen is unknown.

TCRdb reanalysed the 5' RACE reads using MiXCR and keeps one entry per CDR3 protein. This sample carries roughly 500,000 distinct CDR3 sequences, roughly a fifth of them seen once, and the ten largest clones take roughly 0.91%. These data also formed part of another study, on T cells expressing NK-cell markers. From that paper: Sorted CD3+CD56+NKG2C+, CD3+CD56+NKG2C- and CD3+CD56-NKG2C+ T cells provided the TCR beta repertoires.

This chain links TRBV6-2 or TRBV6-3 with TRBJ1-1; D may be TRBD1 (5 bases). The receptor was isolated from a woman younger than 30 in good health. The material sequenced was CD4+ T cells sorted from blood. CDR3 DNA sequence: TGTGCCAGCAGTTACGGGGGAGGGATTGAAGCTTTCTTT. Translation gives CASSYGGGIEAFF.